This T cell receptor (beta chain) appears in the sequencing data of a study of blood T cell repertoires in COVID-19. Study-wide context: The United States, Italy and Spain were the sources of the acute and convalescent COVID-19 samples.

Germline CDR1 reads MNHNS; CDR2 reads SASEGT. This CDR3 is 14 amino acids long. V gave up 3 bases and J gave up 6 bases, with 14 bases separating them. The table lists this clone with a count of one. Original analysis: How many nucleated cells were present was estimated from reference gene primer amplification. Sequencing was performed with immunoSEQ multiplex PCR; in TCRdb, only in-frame clones are kept and a portion is missing. The V and J calls and clone size come from that table; D and trimming were worked out from the DNA. The table shows fewer than 95,000 clones, with 89% occurring only once. The rearrangement joins TRBV6-1 to TRBJ1-2, with D possibly being TRBD1 (6 bases). The specimen sequenced was peripheral blood. The TCR sequence derives from a man aged 50 to 60 with acute or convalescent COVID-19. The CDR3 is CASSDFFQGHGYTF. CDR3 bases: TGTGCCAGCAGTGATTTCTTCCAGGGGCATGGCTACACCTTC.